This TCR beta chain stems from a study of CD8+ T cells in alopecia areata. Across the study: Dosing spanned 6 to 18 months on tofacitinib, then 6 months off drug.

Regarding the study as a whole: Scalp lesions, especially in alopecia totalis/universalis, had higher clonality than normal scalp.

At least ten counts were recorded for this clone. Its antigen remains unidentified. The CDR3 has 15 amino acids. Germline CDR1 SGHVS, CDR2 FQNEAQ. V gave up 1 base and J gave up 11 bases, with 18 bases separating them. Extraction and reverse transcription of RNA yielded cDNA as the sequencing template. Method: immunoSEQ multiplex PCR; TCRdb's copy keeps in-frame clones and lacks some. The data contain 110,000 or so clones, around two fifths of them singletons. Alopecia areata patients provided lesional scalp punch biopsies and peripheral blood, both collected for the study. The receptor was isolated from a human donor with alopecia areata. The chain combines TRBV7-8 with TRBJ1-5; a possible D gene is TRBD1 (6 bases). The material sequenced was CD4+ T cells sorted from blood. CDR3 coding DNA: TGTGCCAGCAGCTTAGTAATAGGGACACCGATGGCCCAGCATTTT. Translating gives CASSLVIGTPMAQHF.